Here is one TCR beta chain with its context. Many counts were recorded for this clonotype. No antigen is known for it. Base qualities are missing; no much larger clone stands one base away. The treatment or condition label here, explained by the study, means: allogeneic hematopoietic cell transplantation with graft depleted of TCRalphabeta T cells and CD19 B cells. Transplant recipients were children who received TCRalphabeta/CD19-depleted allogeneic hematopoietic cell grafts. These data are taken from a study of T-cell reconstitution after alpha-beta-depleted transplantation in children (dated by TCRdb to about 2016). As for the study more broadly: Using TCR repertoire profiling, the study quantitatively followed how T-cell immune reconstitution unfolded in children after TCRalphabeta/CD19-depleted allogeneic hematopoietic cell transplantation.

Study-wide findings and limitations: About two months after transplant, the apparently early recovery of alphabetaT-cell counts reportedly depended on just several hundred clones that had expanded rapidly and came from non-depleted graft cells. Over subsequent months, a decline in hyperexpanded clone frequencies was noted, and after one year, T-cell counts and TCRbeta diversity were mostly ascribed to newly produced T cells. In some patients, the high TCRbeta diversity seen at day 60 was put down to recipient T cells and intrathymic progenitors that had survived conditioning.

Library construction relied on PCR. Sequencing took place on an Illumina HiSeq 2500. TCR library preparation used molecular barcoding, with unique molecular identifiers applied to normalize quantification of the TCRbeta repertoire. The public reads were reprocessed in TCRdb via fastp at Q25 and MiXCR, keeping in-frame beta chains. Each CDR3 protein appears once, grouped with its most common genes and DNA. This sample lists approximately 110,000 distinct CDR3 sequences; approximately 22% were detected once. 10% of the sample comes from the top ten. The germline V end is reduced by 6 bases and the J end by 3 bases; junction bases left unmatched: 10. Measured from the cysteine to the phenylalanine, the CDR3 is 15 residues long. Just CDR3 DNA is preserved here, 45 bases in frame from base 1. CDR1 and CDR2 were assigned from the germline V gene (reference sequence) as DFQATT and SNEGSKA.

The receptor comes from a male patient between 2 and 9 years old who had a stem cell transplant for chronic granulomatous disease, so the T cells may come from the graft donor. The sequencing used PBMCs, mostly from graft donor cells, collected 180 days after TCRalphabeta/CD19-depleted stem cell transplant. In this chain, TRBV20-1 is recombined with TRBJ2-3; 9 nucleotides in the junction match TRBD2. This receptor has the CDR3 CSAEAPLAGTDTQYF. The DNA reads as follows: TGCAGTGCCGAAGCCCCACTAGCGGGTACAGATACGCAGTATTTT.